This TCR beta chain was sequenced for a study of T cell repertoires in cytomegalovirus infection. In the case of this clonotype: The antigen is not known.

CDR3 length: 12 residues. Trimming removed 5 bases from V and 2 bases from J, with 7 bases in between. Looked up from germline, CDR1 is MNHEY and CDR2 is SVGEGT. One entry per CDR3 protein, called by TCRdb with MiXCR from the reads. Of about 920,000 distinct CDR3 sequences listed, more than 25% are singletons. This TCR was sampled from a human donor in good health (CMV status not recorded). Some clones in this sample may be carry-over from other donors' samples. The V call is TRBV6-2 or TRBV6-3, the J call TRBJ2-7; D is undetermined. The sample in question was cultured CD8+ T cells from PBMCs, obtained from culture after CMV antigen stimulation. The CDR3 DNA sequence: TGTGCCAGCAGTGTGGGAACCTACGAGCAGTACGTC. It encodes CASSVGTYEQYV.